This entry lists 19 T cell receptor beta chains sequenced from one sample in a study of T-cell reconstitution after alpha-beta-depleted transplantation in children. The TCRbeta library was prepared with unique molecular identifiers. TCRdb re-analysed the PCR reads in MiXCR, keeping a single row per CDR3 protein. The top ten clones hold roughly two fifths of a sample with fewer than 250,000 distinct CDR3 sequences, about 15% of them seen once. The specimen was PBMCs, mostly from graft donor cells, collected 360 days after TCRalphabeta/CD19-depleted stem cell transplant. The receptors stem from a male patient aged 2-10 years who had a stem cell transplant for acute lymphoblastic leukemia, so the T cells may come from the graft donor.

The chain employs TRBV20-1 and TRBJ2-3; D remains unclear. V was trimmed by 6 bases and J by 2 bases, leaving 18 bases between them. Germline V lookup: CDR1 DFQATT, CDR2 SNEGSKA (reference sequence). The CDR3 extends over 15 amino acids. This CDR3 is CSAFPVVSPTDTQYF. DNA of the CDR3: TGCAGTGCGTTCCCTGTTGTCAGCCCCACAGATACGCAGTATTTT.

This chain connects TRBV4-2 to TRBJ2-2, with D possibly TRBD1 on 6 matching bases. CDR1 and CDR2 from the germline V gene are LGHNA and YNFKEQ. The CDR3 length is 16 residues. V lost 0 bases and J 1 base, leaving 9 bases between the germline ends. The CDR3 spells CASSQERGRNTGELFF. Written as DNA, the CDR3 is TGTGCCAGCAGCCAAGAGAGGGGGAGGAACACCGGGGAGCTGTTTTTT.

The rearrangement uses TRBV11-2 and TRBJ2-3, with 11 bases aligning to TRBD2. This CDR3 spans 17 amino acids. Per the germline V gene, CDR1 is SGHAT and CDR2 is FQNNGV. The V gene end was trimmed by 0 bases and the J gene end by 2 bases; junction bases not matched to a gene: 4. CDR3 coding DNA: TGTGCCAGCAGCTTAGAAGTAGCGGGGGGGAACACAGATACGCAGTATTTT. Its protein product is CASSLEVAGGNTDTQYF.

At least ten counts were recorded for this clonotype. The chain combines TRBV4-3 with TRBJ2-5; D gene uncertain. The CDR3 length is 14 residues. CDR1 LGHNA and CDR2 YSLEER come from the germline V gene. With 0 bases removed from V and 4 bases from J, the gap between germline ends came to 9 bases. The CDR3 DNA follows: TGCGCCAGCAGCCAAGAGGCCTTCAGAGAGACCCAGTACTTC. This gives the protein CASSQEAFRETQYF.

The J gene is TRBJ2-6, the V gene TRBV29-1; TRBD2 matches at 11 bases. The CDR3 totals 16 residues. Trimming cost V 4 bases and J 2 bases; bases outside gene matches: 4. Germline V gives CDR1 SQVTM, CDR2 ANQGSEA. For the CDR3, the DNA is TGCAGCGTTGCGCCTAGCGGGAGGACTGGGGCCAACGTCCTGACTTTC. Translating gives CSVAPSGRTGANVLTF.

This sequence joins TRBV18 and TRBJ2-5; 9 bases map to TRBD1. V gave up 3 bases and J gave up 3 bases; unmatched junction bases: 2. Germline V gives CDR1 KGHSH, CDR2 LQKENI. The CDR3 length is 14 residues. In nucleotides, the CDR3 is TGTGCCAGCTCACCGCGACAGGGGGAAGAGACCCAGTACTTC. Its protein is CASSPRQGEETQYF.

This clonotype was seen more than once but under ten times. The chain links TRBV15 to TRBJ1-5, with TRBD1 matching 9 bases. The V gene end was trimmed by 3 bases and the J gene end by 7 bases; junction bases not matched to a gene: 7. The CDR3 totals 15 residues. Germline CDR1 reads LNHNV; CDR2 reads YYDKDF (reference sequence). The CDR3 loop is CATSSMDRGGQPQHF. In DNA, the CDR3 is TGTGCCACCAGCAGTATGGACAGGGGTGGACAGCCCCAGCATTTT.

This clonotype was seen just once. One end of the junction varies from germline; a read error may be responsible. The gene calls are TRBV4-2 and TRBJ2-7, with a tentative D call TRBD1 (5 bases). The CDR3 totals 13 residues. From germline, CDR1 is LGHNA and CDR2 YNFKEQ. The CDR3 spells CAISPRVSYEQYF. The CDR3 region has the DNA TGTGCCATCAGCCCCAGGGTTTCCTACGAGCAGTACTTC.

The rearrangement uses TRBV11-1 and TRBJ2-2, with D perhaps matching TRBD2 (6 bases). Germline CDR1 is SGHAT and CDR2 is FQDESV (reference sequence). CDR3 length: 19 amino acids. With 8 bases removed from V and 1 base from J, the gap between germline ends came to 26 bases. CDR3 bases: TGTGCCAGCCTAAAATTTCTCGGGAGAACTAGCCTGAACACCGGGGAGCTGTTTTTT. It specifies CASLKFLGRTSLNTGELFF.

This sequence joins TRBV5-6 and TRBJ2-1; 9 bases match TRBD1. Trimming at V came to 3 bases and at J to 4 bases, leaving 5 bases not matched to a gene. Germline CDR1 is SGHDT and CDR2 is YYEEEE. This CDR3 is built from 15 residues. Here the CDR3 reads CASSSRDRAYNEQFF. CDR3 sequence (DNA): TGTGCCAGCAGCTCCCGGGACAGGGCTTACAATGAGCAGTTCTTC. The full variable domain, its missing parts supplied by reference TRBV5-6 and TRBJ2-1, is DAGVTQSPTHLIKTRGQQVTLRCSPKSGHDTVSWYQQALGQGPQFIFQYYEEEERQRGNFPDRFSGHQFPNYSSELNVNALLLGDSALYLCASSSRDRAYNEQFFGPGTRLTVL.

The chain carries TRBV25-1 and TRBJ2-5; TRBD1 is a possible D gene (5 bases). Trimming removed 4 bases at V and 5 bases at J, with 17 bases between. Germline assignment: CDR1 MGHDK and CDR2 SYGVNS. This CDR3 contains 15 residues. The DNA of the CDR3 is TGTGCCAGCAGTGTGGAAGGGGCCGGCGTGGAGACCCAGTACTTC. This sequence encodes CASSVEGAGVETQYF.

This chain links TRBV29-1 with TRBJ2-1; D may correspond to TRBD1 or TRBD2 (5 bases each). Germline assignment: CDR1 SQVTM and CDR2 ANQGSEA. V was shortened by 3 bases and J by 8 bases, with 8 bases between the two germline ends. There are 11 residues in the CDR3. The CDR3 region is CSVDQGHEQFF. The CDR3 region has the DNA TGCAGCGTTGATCAGGGACATGAGCAGTTCTTC.

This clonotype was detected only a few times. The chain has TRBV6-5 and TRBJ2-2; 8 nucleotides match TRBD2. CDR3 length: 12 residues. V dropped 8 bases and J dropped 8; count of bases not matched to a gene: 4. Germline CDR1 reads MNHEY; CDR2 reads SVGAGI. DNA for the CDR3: TGTGCCAGCCGGGGGGGGCTGGGGGAGCTGTTTTTT. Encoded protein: CASRGGLGELFF.

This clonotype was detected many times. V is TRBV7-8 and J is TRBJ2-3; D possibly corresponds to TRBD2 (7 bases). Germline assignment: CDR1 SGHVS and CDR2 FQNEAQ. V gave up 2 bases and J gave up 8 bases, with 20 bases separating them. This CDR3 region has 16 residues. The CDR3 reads CASSLSGGVLLATQYF. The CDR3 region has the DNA TGTGCCAGCAGCTTATCGGGGGGCGTCCTGTTGGCTACGCAGTATTTT.

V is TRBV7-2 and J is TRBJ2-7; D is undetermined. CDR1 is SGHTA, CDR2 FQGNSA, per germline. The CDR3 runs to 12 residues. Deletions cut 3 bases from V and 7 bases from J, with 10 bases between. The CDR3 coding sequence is TGTGCCAGCAGCTTCCCAGTGGGTGAGCAGTACTTC. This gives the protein CASSFPVGEQYF.

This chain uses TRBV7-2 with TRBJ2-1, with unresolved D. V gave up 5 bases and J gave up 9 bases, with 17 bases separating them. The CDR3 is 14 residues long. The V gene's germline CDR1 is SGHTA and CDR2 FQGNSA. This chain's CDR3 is CASSRGPPSGEQFF. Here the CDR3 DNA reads TGTGCCAGCAGCCGAGGACCCCCCTCGGGTGAGCAGTTCTTC.

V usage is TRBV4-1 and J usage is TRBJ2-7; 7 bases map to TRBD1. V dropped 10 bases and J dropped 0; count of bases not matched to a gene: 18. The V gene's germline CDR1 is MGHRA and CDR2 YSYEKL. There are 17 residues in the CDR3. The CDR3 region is CAKTSPSLTGLSYEQYF. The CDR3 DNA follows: TGCGCCAAAACCAGCCCTAGCCTGACAGGGCTCTCCTACGAGCAGTACTTC.

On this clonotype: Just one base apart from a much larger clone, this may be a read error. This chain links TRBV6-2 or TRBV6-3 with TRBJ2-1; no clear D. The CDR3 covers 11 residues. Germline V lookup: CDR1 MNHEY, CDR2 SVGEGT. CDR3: CPSSPHNEQFF. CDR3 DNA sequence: TGTCCCAGCAGTCCCCATAATGAGCAGTTCTTC.

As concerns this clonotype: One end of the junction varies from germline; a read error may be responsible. DNA for the CDR3: TGTGCCCGCAGTCAAACCGCGGGACAGGGACGGGAGCAGTTCTTC. Its translation: CARSQTAGQGREQFF. V gene TRBV6-1 combines with J gene TRBJ2-1; 9 bases agree with TRBD1. Per the germline V gene, CDR1 is MNHNS and CDR2 is SASEGT. The CDR3 length is 15 residues.